Listed below are T cell receptor beta chains from one sample, sequenced in a study of cytomegalovirus exposure and HLA in healthy donors. Libraries were prepared by immunoSEQ multiplex PCR; TCRdb keeps only in-frame clonotypes and omits some of them. Among about 130,000 clones, 80% were seen once, and the ten largest hold over 2.5%. Sequencing was carried out using PBMCs. These receptors were taken from a male donor in good health and CMV-seronegative. Each CDR3 is given with its conserved first and last residue. Each record gives: CDR3 length, clone size, J gene, V gene, D gene, CDR3 DNA, CDR3 protein. A D gene is named only where the DNA matches it firmly. Not all rows give a size; the values are once, few, many and, for expanded clones, a class.

15,.,TRBJ2-3,TRBV5-1,TRBD1,TGCGCCAGCAGCCCAGGGACAGGGGTATTTGATACGCAGTATTTT,CASSPGTGVFDTQYF
16,.,TRBJ2-3,TRBV6-6,TRBD1,TGTGCCAGCAGGAAGGGACAGTTTGCGCCGTTTAATACGCAGTATTTT,CASRKGQFAPFNTQYF
14,.,TRBJ1-1,TRBV5-1,.,TGCGCCAGCAGCCCCATGGGACAAAACACTGAAGCTTTCTTT,CASSPMGQNTEAFF
17,.,TRBJ2-6,TRBV28,.,TGTGCCAGCAGTCCGGGGGTGCTACCCTCTGGGGCCAACGTCCTGACTTTC,CASSPGVLPSGANVLTF
15,.,TRBJ2-7,TRBV7-2,TRBD1,TGTGCCAGCAGCCCATCACAGGGGTTCTACTACGAGCAGTACTTC,CASSPSQGFYYEQYF
14,.,TRBJ2-6,TRBV7-3,TRBD2,TGTGCCAGCAGCCCGGGGGGTGGGGCCAACGTCCTGACTTTC,CASSPGGGANVLTF
14,.,TRBJ2-5,TRBV6-5,.,TGTGCCAGCAGTTACCGCAGGGTGGCAGAGACCCAGTACTTC,CASSYRRVAETQYF
15,.,TRBJ1-2,TRBV19,.,TGTGCCAGTAGTATAGCTCGGACAGTCAACTATGGCTACACCTTC,CASSIARTVNYGYTF
14,.,TRBJ1-1,TRBV18,.,TGTGCCAGCTCACTGGGTTTCGAGGGTACTGAAGCTTTCTTT,CASSLGFEGTEAFF
14,.,TRBJ2-7,TRBV7-2,.,TGTGCCAGCAGCTTAGGGCCAGGAGGCTACGAGCAGTACTTC,CASSLGPGGYEQYF
15,.,TRBJ2-7,TRBV4-3,.,TGCGCCAGCAGCCAAAGTTGGGGGCGATCCTACGAGCAGTACTTC,CASSQSWGRSYEQYF
15,.,TRBJ2-7,TRBV5-1,.,TGCGCCAGCAGAAAGGACCAGGGGGGCAACTACGAGCAGTACTTC,CASRKDQGGNYEQYF
15,.,TRBJ2-5,TRBV18,TRBD1,TGTGCCAGCTCACCAGAAAGGACAGGGGGCGAGACCCAGTACTTC,CASSPERTGGETQYF
14,.,TRBJ2-3,TRBV10-2,.,TGCGCCAGCAGTGAGGGCTTTAGCACAGATACGCAGTATTTT,CASSEGFSTDTQYF
16,.,TRBJ2-1,TRBV19,TRBD1,TGTGCCAGTAAAGGGAAAGGGGGCGCCCCCTACAATGAGCAGTTCTTC,CASKGKGGAPYNEQFF
15,.,TRBJ2-1,TRBV11-3,TRBD2,TGTGCCAGCAGCGGCTATAGCGGGGGGGCCGCTGAGCAGTTCTTC,CASSGYSGGAAEQFF
13,.,TRBJ2-1,TRBV6-5,.,TGTGCCAGCAGCCCGGGCAGGAGGAATGAGCAGTTCTTC,CASSPGRRNEQFF
15,.,TRBJ2-2,TRBV14,.,TGTGCCAGCAGCCCGCCGGGACTTTACACCGGGGAGCTGTTTTTT,CASSPPGLYTGELFF
15,few,TRBJ2-3,TRBV5-4,.,TGTGCCAGCAGCTTGGATGGCGGCCGCACAGATACGCAGTATTTT,CASSLDGGRTDTQYF
13,.,TRBJ1-5,TRBV10-2,.,TGCGCCAGCAGTGTCTCGGTAACTCAGCCCCAGCATTTT,CASSVSVTQPQHF
12,.,TRBJ2-3,TRBV27,.,TGTGCCAGCATTTCGGACTCCGATACGCAGTATTTT,CASISDSDTQYF
15,.,TRBJ1-4,TRBV6-5,.,TGTGCCAGCAGGGTTTACAGGGCAACTAATGAAAAACTGTTTTTT,CASRVYRATNEKLFF
15,.,TRBJ2-2,TRBV4-1,TRBD1,TGCGCCAGCAGCCAACGACAGGGCGGCACCGGGGAGCTGTTTTTT,CASSQRQGGTGELFF
10,.,TRBJ1-1,TRBV20-1,TRBD1,TGCAGGGGGGACAGTCGTGAAGCTTTCTTT,CRGDSREAFF
16,.,TRBJ1-1,TRBV27,.,TGTGCCAGCAGTAAAGTTGGAGGGAGAATGAACACTGAAGCTTTCTTT,CASSKVGGRMNTEAFF
13,.,TRBJ2-7,TRBV10-2,.,TGCGCCAGCTCACAGGGAAATGGCTACGAGCAGTACTTC,CASSQGNGYEQYF
15,.,TRBJ2-4,TRBV6-5,.,TGTGCCAGCAGTGTTGGCACGTTGGCCAAAAACATTCAGTACTTC,CASSVGTLAKNIQYF
14,few,TRBJ1-1,TRBV5-4,.,TGTGCCAGCAGCTTACGCAGTCTCGACACTGAAGCTTTCTTT,CASSLRSLDTEAFF
18,.,TRBJ2-6,TRBV18,.,TGTGCCAGCTCACACGTCCGGGACTGGGGGTCTGGGGCCAACGTCCTGACTTTC,CASSHVRDWGSGANVLTF
15,.,TRBJ1-5,TRBV5-1,.,TGCGCCAGCCGTTCGGACAGTGGAGGCAATCAGCCCCAGCATTTT,CASRSDSGGNQPQHF
13,.,TRBJ2-2,TRBV2,.,TGTGCCACCCAACGCGGATACACCGGGGAGCTGTTTTTT,CATQRGYTGELFF
15,.,TRBJ1-1,TRBV29-1,.,TGCAGCGTGCCCCAAAGGCAGGGTTTCGGCACTGAAGCTTTCTTT,CSVPQRQGFGTEAFF
15,few,TRBJ2-3,TRBV5-4,.,TGTGCCAGCAGAGCTAGTAGGGAGAGGTCAGATACGCAGTATTTT,CASRASRERSDTQYF
13,.,TRBJ1-1,TRBV6-1,.,TGTGCCAGTTCCGTGAGGGCAGGCCATGAAGCTTTCTTT,CASSVRAGHEAFF
17,few,TRBJ1-1,TRBV7-2,.,TGTGCCAGCAGCTTAAAGAGCGGCCCGTTAACGAACACTGAAGCTTTCTTT,CASSLKSGPLTNTEAFF
14,.,TRBJ1-1,TRBV18,.,TGTGCCAGCTCACCAGGCAGGGCGAACACTGAAGCTTTCTTT,CASSPGRANTEAFF
17,.,TRBJ2-7,TRBV7-8,.,TGTGCCAGCAGCTTAGATTTAGTAGGGGTTCGTCTCCTCGAGCAGTACTTC,CASSLDLVGVRLLEQYF